These T cell receptor beta chains were read from a single sample in a study of blood T cell repertoires in COVID-19. Profiling relied on immunoSEQ multiplex PCR, and the TCRdb table lists in-frame clones only, not all of them. The data show 300,000 to 350,000 clones, with approximately 88% seen just once and just over 9.5% held by the top ten. Sequenced input: peripheral blood. The receptors here all came from a man between 25 and 39 years old with COVID-19, enrolled during active disease. Each CDR3 is given with its conserved first and last residue. D genes are given only for firm matches. Clone size is not always given. Where it is, it says once, few, many or a class for expanded clones.

DNA: TGTGCCAGCAGTCCGGGCAATCAGCCCCAGCATTTT; CDR3: CASSPGNQPQHF; V: TRBV28; J: TRBJ1-5; size: NA; D: NA
DNA: TGTGCCTGGAGTACCTACAGGGACACCGGGGAGCTGTTTTTT; CDR3: CAWSTYRDTGELFF; V: TRBV30; J: TRBJ2-2; size: NA; D: NA
DNA: TGTGCCACCAGTGATTCGAGGGGGTCTAGCACAGATACGCAGTATTTT; CDR3: CATSDSRGSSTDTQYF; V: TRBV24-1; J: TRBJ2-3; size: NA; D: NA
DNA: TGTGCCAGCAGCCTAGGACAGGGGGACTACGAGCAGTACTTC; CDR3: CASSLGQGDYEQYF; V: TRBV3-1/TRBV3-2; J: TRBJ2-7; size: NA; D: TRBD1
DNA: TGTGCCAGCAGCTTAAATTTAGCGGGACTAGCGGGAGACGGGAGCGAGCAGTACTTC; CDR3: CASSLNLAGLAGDGSEQYF; V: TRBV9; J: TRBJ2-7; size: NA; D: TRBD2
DNA: TGTGCCAGCAGTCGAAAAATTTCAGGGGCGAGGGCCCAAGAGACCCAGTACTTC; CDR3: CASSRKISGARAQETQYF; V: TRBV6-6; J: TRBJ2-5; size: NA; D: NA
DNA: TGTGCCACCAGTGATCCCGCCCGGCAGGGAGGGTTCGATGAGCAGTTCTTC; CDR3: CATSDPARQGGFDEQFF; V: TRBV24-1; J: TRBJ2-1; size: few; D: TRBD2
DNA: TGTGCCAGCAGTCTAGGCGACAGAGACTACGAGCAGTACTTC; CDR3: CASSLGDRDYEQYF; V: TRBV5-4; J: TRBJ2-7; size: NA; D: NA
DNA: TGTGCCAGCAGTGAACGACAGGGGAACACTGAAGCTTTCTTT; CDR3: CASSERQGNTEAFF; V: TRBV25-1; J: TRBJ1-1; size: NA; D: TRBD1
DNA: TGTGCCAGCAGCATAGACAGGGCTGAGACCCAGTACTTC; CDR3: CASSIDRAETQYF; V: TRBV7-2; J: TRBJ2-5; size: many; D: TRBD1
DNA: TGCAGCGTTGGGGGTACCGGGGTCGGGCGGGAGACCCAGTACTTC; CDR3: CSVGGTGVGRETQYF; V: TRBV29-1; J: TRBJ2-5; size: NA; D: NA
DNA: TGTGCCAGCAGCTTGACTAGCGGGAGTGGAAACATTCAGTACTTC; CDR3: CASSLTSGSGNIQYF; V: TRBV7-2; J: TRBJ2-4; size: NA; D: TRBD2
DNA: TGTGCCACCCAACTAGCGGGGAACAATGAGCAGTTCTTC; CDR3: CATQLAGNNEQFF; V: TRBV2; J: TRBJ2-1; size: many; D: TRBD2
DNA: TGTGCCAGCAGCCCGAGGACTAGCGGGAGGGCCCAGGGCTACGAGCAGTACTTC; CDR3: CASSPRTSGRAQGYEQYF; V: TRBV3-1/TRBV3-2; J: TRBJ2-7; size: once; D: TRBD2
DNA: TGTGCCAGCAGCTGGGGTGGGGGAGGACAGGGCGAAGCTTTCTTT; CDR3: CASSWGGGGQGEAFF; V: TRBV5-5; J: TRBJ1-1; size: NA; D: TRBD1
DNA: TGTGCCAGCAGCCCACCAGGGGGCACGAATGGTGGCTACACCTTC; CDR3: CASSPPGGTNGGYTF; V: TRBV3-1/TRBV3-2; J: TRBJ1-2; size: NA; D: TRBD1
DNA: TGTGCCACCAGTGATAGGACAGCAGGTGGCTACACCTTC; CDR3: CATSDRTAGGYTF; V: TRBV24-1; J: TRBJ1-2; size: NA; D: NA
DNA: TGTGCCAGCAGTCGACAGGGAGTCAGGAACAATGAGCAGTTCTTC; CDR3: CASSRQGVRNNEQFF; V: TRBV3-1/TRBV3-2; J: TRBJ2-1; size: NA; D: TRBD1
DNA: TGTGCCAGCAGCCTATTACCTAGCGGGAGCTCCTACGAGCAGTACTTC; CDR3: CASSLLPSGSSYEQYF; V: TRBV7-3; J: TRBJ2-7; size: NA; D: TRBD2
DNA: TGTGCCAGCAGCTTAAACAGGGGGCGTGACTATGGCTACACCTTC; CDR3: CASSLNRGRDYGYTF; V: TRBV5-4; J: TRBJ1-2; size: once; D: TRBD1
DNA: TGTGCCAGTAGTATCGGTGGCTCTGGGGCCAACGTCCTGACTTTC; CDR3: CASSIGGSGANVLTF; V: TRBV19; J: TRBJ2-6; size: once; D: NA
DNA: TGTGCCAGCAGCTTAAAGCCAATCCCCTCGGAAAAACTGTTTTTT; CDR3: CASSLKPIPSEKLFF; V: TRBV7-9; J: TRBJ1-4; size: NA; D: NA
DNA: TGTGCCAGCAGCCCCGGACAGGGTTTTGAGACCCAGTACTTC; CDR3: CASSPGQGFETQYF; V: TRBV7-7; J: TRBJ2-5; size: once; D: TRBD1
DNA: TGTGCCAGTAAGGGAATGGCTGGGAGCTCCTACGAGCAGTACTTC; CDR3: CASKGMAGSSYEQYF; V: TRBV19; J: TRBJ2-7; size: few; D: NA
DNA: TGTGCCAGCAGGAAAGGGGGCAGCGGGAGGCCCCGAGGGAATGAGCAGTTCTTC; CDR3: CASRKGGSGRPRGNEQFF; V: TRBV28; J: TRBJ2-1; size: NA; D: TRBD2
DNA: TGTGCCAGCAGACCAGTACGGGGTAACTATGGCTACACCTTC; CDR3: CASRPVRGNYGYTF; V: TRBV11-2; J: TRBJ1-2; size: once; D: NA
DNA: TGTGCCAGCAGTTACTCGGCAGGTCAACGTCAAGAGACCCAGTACTTC; CDR3: CASSYSAGQRQETQYF; V: TRBV6-5; J: TRBJ2-5; size: NA; D: NA
DNA: TGTGCCAGCAGTTACTGGGACAAAGAGACCCAGTACTTC; CDR3: CASSYWDKETQYF; V: TRBV12-3/TRBV12-4; J: TRBJ2-5; size: NA; D: NA
DNA: TGTGCCAGTAGTAACCACAGGGACAGCAATCAGCCCCAGCATTTT; CDR3: CASSNHRDSNQPQHF; V: TRBV19; J: TRBJ1-5; size: NA; D: NA
DNA: TGCGCCAGCAGTCTTCAGGGCAGGGTGGAAGAGACCCAGTACTTC; CDR3: CASSLQGRVEETQYF; V: TRBV23-1; J: TRBJ2-5; size: NA; D: NA
DNA: TGTGCCAGCAGCGTGAGCTCCTACGAGCAGTACTTC; CDR3: CASSVSSYEQYF; V: TRBV13; J: TRBJ2-7; size: once; D: NA
DNA: TGTGCCAGCTCACCACCAGGGGGCGTGGAGACCCAGTACTTC; CDR3: CASSPPGGVETQYF; V: TRBV18; J: TRBJ2-5; size: NA; D: TRBD1